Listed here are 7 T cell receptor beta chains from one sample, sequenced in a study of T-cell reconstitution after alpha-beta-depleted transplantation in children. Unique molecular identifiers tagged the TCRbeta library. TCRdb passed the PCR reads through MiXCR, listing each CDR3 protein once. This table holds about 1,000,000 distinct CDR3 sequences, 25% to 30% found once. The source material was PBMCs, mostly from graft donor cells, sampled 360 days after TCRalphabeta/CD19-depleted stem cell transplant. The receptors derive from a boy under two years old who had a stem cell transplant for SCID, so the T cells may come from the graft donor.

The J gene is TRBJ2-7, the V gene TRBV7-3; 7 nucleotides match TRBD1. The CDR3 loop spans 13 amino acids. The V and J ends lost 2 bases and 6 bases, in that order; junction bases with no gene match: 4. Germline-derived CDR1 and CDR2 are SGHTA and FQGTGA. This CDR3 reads CASSLEGGGEQYF. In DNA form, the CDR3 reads TGTGCCAGCAGCTTAGAAGGGGGCGGCGAGCAGTACTTC.

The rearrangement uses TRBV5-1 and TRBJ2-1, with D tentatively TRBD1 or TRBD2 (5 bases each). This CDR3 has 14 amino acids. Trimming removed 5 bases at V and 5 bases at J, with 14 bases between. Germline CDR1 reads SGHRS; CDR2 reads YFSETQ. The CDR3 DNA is TGCGCCAGCAGGAGGGGTGGGTCCCACAATGAGCAGTTCTTC. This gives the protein CASRRGGSHNEQFF.

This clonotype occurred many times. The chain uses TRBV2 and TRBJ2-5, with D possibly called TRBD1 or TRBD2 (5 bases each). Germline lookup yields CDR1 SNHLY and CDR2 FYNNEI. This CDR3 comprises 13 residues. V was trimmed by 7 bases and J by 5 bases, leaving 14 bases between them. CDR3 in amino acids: CASTLGWGETQYF. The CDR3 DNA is TGTGCCAGCACCCTGGGCTGGGGGGAGACCCAGTACTTC.

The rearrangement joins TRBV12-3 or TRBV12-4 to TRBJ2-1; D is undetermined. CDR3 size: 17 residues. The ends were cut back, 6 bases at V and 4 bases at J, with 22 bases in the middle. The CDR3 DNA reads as TGTGCCAGCAGGGGAACGGACGCAACTTGGGATTACAATGAGCAGTTCTTC. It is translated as CASRGTDATWDYNEQFF.

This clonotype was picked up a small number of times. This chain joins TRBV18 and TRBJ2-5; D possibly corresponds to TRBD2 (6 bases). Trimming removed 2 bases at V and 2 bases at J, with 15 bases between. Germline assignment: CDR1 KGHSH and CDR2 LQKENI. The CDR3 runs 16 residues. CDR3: CASSPDIVGGQETQYF. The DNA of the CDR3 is TGTGCCAGCTCACCAGACATAGTGGGAGGACAAGAGACCCAGTACTTC.

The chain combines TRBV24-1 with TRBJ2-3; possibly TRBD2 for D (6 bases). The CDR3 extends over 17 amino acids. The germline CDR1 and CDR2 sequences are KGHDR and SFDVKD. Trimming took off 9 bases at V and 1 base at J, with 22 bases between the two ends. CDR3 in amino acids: CATHSSPGLHRTDTQYF. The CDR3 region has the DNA TGTGCCACCCATAGTAGCCCAGGACTACACCGCACAGATACGCAGTATTTT.

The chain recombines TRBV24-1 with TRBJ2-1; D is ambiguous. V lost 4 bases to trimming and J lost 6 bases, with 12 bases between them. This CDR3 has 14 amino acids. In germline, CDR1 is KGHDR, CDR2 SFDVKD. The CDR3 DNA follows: TGTGCCACCAGTGAGGCCAACCCTGGCAATGAGCAGTTCTTC. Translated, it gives CATSEANPGNEQFF.